A single sample is the source of the 32 T cell receptor beta chains below, sequenced in a study of T cell repertoires in cytomegalovirus infection. TCRdb itself ran the reads through MiXCR, one entry per CDR3 protein. The sample consists of 100,000 to 150,000 distinct CDR3 sequences, 32% of them appearing once. Their target antigens are unknown. Sequenced material: CD8+ T cells from cultured PBMCs, taken from culture after CMV antigen stimulation. Source of these receptors: a human donor in good health (CMV status not recorded). Some clones in this sample may be carry-over from other donors' samples.

The chain is built from TRBV27 and TRBJ2-2; D is unresolved. CDR1 and CDR2 from the germline V gene are MNHEY and SMNVEV (reference sequence). There are 14 residues in the CDR3. The V end lost 5 bases, the J end lost 2 bases, and 9 bases lay between the germline ends. CDR3 bases: TGTGCCAGCAGTCCTCAGGACAACACCGGGGAGCTGTTTTTT. This translates into CASSPQDNTGELFF.

This chain links TRBV5-4 with TRBJ2-7; D call uncertain. Germline CDR1 reads SGHNT; CDR2 reads YYREEE (reference sequence). With 4 bases removed from V and 0 bases from J, the gap between germline ends came to 17 bases. The CDR3 covers 16 residues. The CDR3 bases are TGTGCCAGCAGCCGCCATCGTCGGGCTTTCTCCTACGAGCAGTACTTC. Protein sequence: CASSRHRRAFSYEQYF.

This chain connects TRBV6-1 to TRBJ2-7; TRBD1 matches 8 bases. Per germline, CDR1 MNHNS and CDR2 SASEGT. J was trimmed by 0 bases and V by 6 bases; bases with no gene match: 7. The CDR3 has 15 amino acids. The CDR3 spells CASSVQGAPSYEQYF. For the CDR3, the DNA is TGTGCCAGCAGCGTTCAGGGGGCTCCCTCCTACGAGCAGTACTTC.

In regard to this clonotype: The junction shows a germline mismatch at one end, possibly a read error. This chain joins TRBV7-4 and TRBJ1-4; 7 bases agree with TRBD1. Germline loops: CDR1 SGHVT, CDR2 SQSDAQ. The CDR3 covers 14 residues. CDR3 nucleotides: TGTGTCAGCAGCCACGGACAGGCCGGTGAAAAACTGTTTTTT. It is translated as CVSSHGQAGEKLFF. The whole variable domain, filled in from reference TRBV7-4 and TRBJ1-4, reads GAGVSQSPRYKVAKRGRDVALRCDSISGHVTLYWYRQTLGQGSEVLTYSQSDAQRDKSGRPSGRFSAERPERSVSTLKIQRTEQGDSAVYLCVSSHGQAGEKLFFGSGTQLSVL.

The rearrangement links TRBV20-1 to TRBJ1-6; D is unresolved. V was clipped by 3 bases and J by 15 bases, with 18 bases between them. Germline V gene data show CDR1 as DFQATT and CDR2 as SNEGSKA (reference sequence). There are 13 residues in the CDR3. The CDR3 sequence: CSARDSRNDVLHF. CDR3 coding DNA: TGCAGTGCTAGGGACTCTAGAAATGACGTCCTCCACTTT.

The rearrangement uses TRBV27 and TRBJ2-2; perhaps TRBD2 as D (5 bases). Trimming took off 6 bases at V and 7 bases at J, with 9 bases between the two ends. The CDR3 spans 12 residues. Germline V gene lookup returns CDR1 MNHEY and CDR2 SMNVEV (reference sequence). The CDR3 protein is CASSPGGGELFF. CDR3 nucleotide sequence: TGTGCCAGCAGCCCTGGAGGCGGGGAGCTGTTTTTT.

The chain is built from TRBV12-3 or TRBV12-4 and TRBJ2-7; 9 bases agree with TRBD2. The CDR3 sequence is 17 residues long. V lost 5 bases, J lost 2 bases, and 13 bases stayed unmatched. This CDR3 reads CASSPGGYSGGPYEQYF. The CDR3 DNA sequence: TGTGCCAGCAGTCCTGGGGGGTACAGCGGGGGGCCCTACGAGCAGTACTTC.

This chain joins TRBV6-4 and TRBJ2-3; D possibly uses TRBD1 or TRBD2 (5 bases each). The CDR3 extends over 14 amino acids. Trimming removed 3 bases at V and 1 base at J, with 8 bases between. Germline lookup yields CDR1 MRHNA and CDR2 SNTAGT. As DNA, the CDR3 is TGTGCCAGCAGTGAGACGGGGCGCACAGATACGCAGTATTTT. This translates into CASSETGRTDTQYF.

This chain links TRBV27 with TRBJ1-4, with TRBD1 matching 7 bases. Germline CDR1 MNHEY, CDR2 SMNVEV (reference sequence). V was pared by 6 bases and J by 0 bases, with 7 bases of the junction left unmatched. The CDR3 loop spans 16 amino acids. CDR3 DNA: TGTGCCAGCAGGCTTCGACAGGGAGCAACTAATGAAAAACTGTTTTTT. Protein product: CASRLRQGATNEKLFF.

Ten or more counts support this clonotype. The V and J genes are TRBV7-6 and TRBJ1-6, with 8 bases lining up with TRBD1. Per germline, CDR1 SGHVS and CDR2 FNYEAQ. Unmatched junction bases numbered 9, after V lost 5 bases and J lost 6 bases. The CDR3 loop spans 16 amino acids. The CDR3 DNA reads as TGTGCCAGCAGCAAGACAGGGGCTCTATCTAATTCACCCCTCCACTTT. Translation gives CASSKTGALSNSPLHF. Supplemented by reference TRBV7-6 and TRBJ1-6, the full variable domain reads GAGVSQSPRYKVTKRGQDVALRCDPISGHVSLYWYRQALGQGPEFLTYFNYEAQQDKSGLPNDRFSAERPEGSISTLTIQRTEQRDSAMYRCASSKTGALSNSPLHFGNGTRLTVT.

At least ten counts were recorded for this clonotype. The CDR3 bases are TGTGCCAGCAGTTCCTGGGGTGCCGAAAACACTGAAGCTTTCTTT. Its protein product is CASSSWGAENTEAFF. The rearrangement uses TRBV12-3 or TRBV12-4 and TRBJ1-1; D is unclear. V was trimmed by 4 bases and J by 2 bases, leaving 14 bases between them. The CDR3 spans 15 residues.

CDR3 nucleotides: TGCAGTGCGCCATGGAGGGACCGTAATGAAAAACTGTTTTTT. Its translation: CSAPWRDRNEKLFF. The chain joins TRBV20-1 to TRBJ1-4; weak D call: TRBD1 (5 bases). Trimming left V 6 bases short and J 4 bases short, with 15 bases between. CDR3 length: 14 residues. From germline, CDR1 is DFQATT and CDR2 SNEGSKA (reference sequence).

V usage is TRBV11-3 and J usage is TRBJ2-1, with D maybe TRBD2 (7 bases). The CDR3 is 12 amino acids. Trimming took off 3 bases at V and 9 bases at J, with 9 bases between the two ends. Germline CDR1 SGHNT, CDR2 YENEEA. The CDR3 reads CASSLGGREQFF. In nucleotides, the CDR3 is TGTGCCAGCAGCTTGGGGGGGCGTGAGCAGTTCTTC.

This chain connects TRBV29-1 to TRBJ2-5; D ambiguous. This CDR3 comprises 12 residues. Germline V lookup: CDR1 SQVTM, CDR2 ANQGSEA. The V end was cut by 4 bases, the J end by 7 bases, with 13 bases between. The chain's CDR3 is CSVVLKIGTQYF. The CDR3 DNA reads TGCAGCGTTGTTCTCAAAATTGGGACCCAGTACTTC.

This clonotype was counted a few times. This rearrangement joins TRBV28 to TRBJ2-1; D gene unclear. V gave up 3 bases and J gave up 0 bases, with 18 bases separating them. This CDR3 has 18 amino acids. Germline V gene lookup returns CDR1 MDHEN and CDR2 SYDVKM. CDR3 DNA sequence: TGTGCCAGCAGTTTCTTGGTGTCGACCCAGAGCTCCTACAATGAGCAGTTCTTC. This codes for CASSFLVSTQSSYNEQFF.

The chain combines TRBV4-1 with TRBJ2-2, with TRBD2 matching over 7 bases. This CDR3 is 15 amino acids long. Germline V lookup: CDR1 MGHRA, CDR2 YSYEKL. V dropped 3 bases and J dropped 5; count of bases not matched to a gene: 6. CDR3 region: CASSQSREGTGELFF. The DNA for the CDR3 is TGCGCCAGCAGCCAGAGCAGGGAGGGAACCGGGGAGCTGTTTTTT.

The rearrangement links TRBV6-8 to TRBJ2-1; 7 bases fit TRBD1. CDR1 and CDR2 (germline): MNHGY, SAAAGT. CDR3 size: 16 residues. The V gene end was trimmed by 6 bases and the J gene end by 4 bases; junction bases not matched to a gene: 12. The CDR3 protein is CASRWDDRVGYNEQFF. The CDR3 region has the DNA TGTGCCAGCAGGTGGGACGACAGGGTAGGGTACAATGAGCAGTTCTTC.

The J gene is TRBJ2-3, the V gene TRBV6-8; 10 bases match TRBD2. Germline V gives CDR1 MNHGY, CDR2 SAAAGT. The trim removed 11 bases at V and 0 bases at J, leaving 14 bases unmatched. The CDR3 extends over 17 amino acids. The CDR3 region has the DNA TGTGCCGCGTGGGCTAGCGGGGGCCAGAAGAGCACAGATACGCAGTATTTT. It yields the protein CAAWASGGQKSTDTQYF.

The chain couples TRBV19 to TRBJ1-5, with D unclear. The germline V and J ends were trimmed by 3 bases and 5 bases, with 5 bases remaining between them. CDR3 length: 12 residues. Germline V CDR1 and CDR2: LNHDA, SQIVND (reference sequence). The CDR3: CASSMYDQPQHF. For the CDR3, the DNA is TGTGCCAGTAGTATGTACGATCAGCCCCAGCATTTT.

V and J are TRBV6-1 and TRBJ2-3; D is undetermined. CDR3 size: 14 residues. From germline, CDR1 is MNHNS and CDR2 SASEGT. V was pared by 4 bases and J by 0 bases, with 8 bases between. The CDR3 region has the DNA TGTGCCAGCAGTGCCAGCCCTAGCACAGATACGCAGTATTTT. Translated, it gives CASSASPSTDTQYF.

This clonotype was seen a handful of times. The chain uses TRBV12-3 or TRBV12-4 and TRBJ2-5; D unclear. The CDR3 is 14 amino acids. The V end was cut by 2 bases, the J end by 1 base, with 8 bases between. Here the CDR3 reads CASSLPDFQETQYF. In nucleotides, the CDR3 is TGTGCCAGCAGTTTACCCGACTTCCAAGAGACCCAGTACTTC.

This chain uses TRBV5-6 with TRBJ2-1, with 11 bases fitting TRBD1. This CDR3 is 15 amino acids long. Germline CDR1 and CDR2: SGHDT and YYEEEE. V shed 6 bases and J 4 bases; nucleotides not matched to a gene: 6. CDR3 DNA: TGTGCCAGCACCTCAGGGACAGGGGGTTACAATGAGCAGTTCTTC. Translating gives CASTSGTGGYNEQFF.

At least ten counts were recorded for this clonotype. The chain is built from TRBV5-1 and TRBJ2-1; D ambiguous. Trimming cost V 0 bases and J 8 bases, with 6 bases left between them. The CDR3 has 12 residues. In germline, CDR1 is SGHRS, CDR2 YFSETQ. DNA of the CDR3: TGCGCCAGCAGCTTGGGGGCTCATGAGCAGTTCTTC. Translating gives CASSLGAHEQFF.

The V and J genes are TRBV6-1 and TRBJ1-4; D remains unclear. Trimming took 6 bases from V and 7 from J, leaving 18 bases between them. CDR3 length equals 15 residues. Germline assignment: CDR1 MNHNS and CDR2 SASEGT. CDR3 amino acids: CASSRTPAFGEKLFF. CDR3 in DNA: TGTGCCAGCAGCCGAACCCCCGCCTTCGGTGAAAAACTGTTTTTT.

The chain joins TRBV6-2 or TRBV6-3 to TRBJ2-7; D is unclear. There are 12 residues in the CDR3. Germline V gene data show CDR1 as MNHEY and CDR2 as SVGEGT. V lost 2 bases to trimming and J lost 6 bases, with 8 bases between them. CDR3 DNA sequence: TGTGCCAGCAGTTACCCTCCTCTCGAGCAGTACTTC. It translates to CASSYPPLEQYF.

This clonotype was found a few times. The chain carries TRBV11-2 and TRBJ1-4; the D is unclear. The CDR3 has 13 residues. V was clipped by 1 base and J by 4 bases, with 4 bases between them. In germline, CDR1 is SGHAT, CDR2 FQNNGV. The CDR3: CASSLGLNEKLFF. For the CDR3, the DNA is TGTGCCAGCAGCTTAGGCCTTAATGAAAAACTGTTTTTT. Based on the CDR3 plus reference TRBV11-2 and TRBJ1-4, the full variable domain is EAGVAQSPRYKIIEKRQSVAFWCNPISGHATLYWYQQILGQGPKLLIQFQNNGVVDDSQLPKDRFSAERLKGVDSTLKIQPAKLEDSAVYLCASSLGLNEKLFFGSGTQLSVL.

The chain couples TRBV28 to TRBJ1-2; tentatively, D is TRBD1 (5 bases). The V and J ends lost 6 bases and 2 bases respectively, with 10 bases between them. The CDR3 is 13 residues long. CDR1 is MDHEN and CDR2 is SYDVKM in the germline V gene. CDR3 sequence: CASSRQQNYGYTF. Written as DNA, the CDR3 is TGTGCCAGCAGCAGACAGCAAAACTATGGCTACACCTTC.

This rearrangement joins TRBV7-4 to TRBJ2-7; no clear D. This CDR3 has 14 amino acids. V lost 1 base to trimming and J lost 2 bases, with 9 bases between them. The germline V gene has CDR1 SGHVT and CDR2 SQSDAQ. The CDR3 sequence is CASSLVRSPYEQYF. The CDR3 coding sequence is TGTGCCAGCAGCTTAGTTCGCAGTCCCTACGAGCAGTACTTC.

The rearrangement joins TRBV6-2 or TRBV6-3 to TRBJ2-1, with TRBD2 matching over 7 bases. This CDR3 is 15 amino acids long. Germline trimming cut 6 bases from V and 4 bases from J; bases unmatched to any gene: 9. From germline, CDR1 is MNHEY and CDR2 SVGEGT. CDR3 sequence (DNA): TGTGCCAGCAGACTCAATAGCGGGCGGTACAATGAGCAGTTCTTC. It is translated as CASRLNSGRYNEQFF.

This chain links TRBV7-6 with TRBJ2-1; D is perhaps TRBD2 (6 bases). V lost 2 bases and J lost 12, with 20 bases in between. The CDR3 loop spans 15 amino acids. The V gene's germline CDR1 is SGHVS and CDR2 FNYEAQ. The chain's CDR3 is CASSLRDSESRSQFF. The CDR3 DNA reads as TGTGCCAGCAGCTTACGGGACTCGGAGAGTCGGTCGCAGTTCTTC.

The gene calls are TRBV7-9 and TRBJ2-7; unclear D gene. The CDR3 loop spans 15 amino acids. Germline loops: CDR1 SEHNR, CDR2 FQNEAQ (reference sequence). V shed 5 bases and J shed 0 bases, with 14 bases lying between them. CDR3 in DNA: TGTGCCAGCAGCGCGTCGCCGGAGAGCTCCTACGAGCAGTACTTC. Translation: CASSASPESSYEQYF.

The chain has TRBV24-1 and TRBJ1-2; D remains ambiguous. This CDR3 comprises 14 residues. Per germline, CDR1 KGHDR and CDR2 SFDVKD. V lost 11 bases to trimming and J lost 5 bases, with 20 bases between them. The CDR3 region has the DNA TGTGCCATCCTATCATACTATGGAAGGTATGGCTACACCTTC. It translates to CAILSYYGRYGYTF.